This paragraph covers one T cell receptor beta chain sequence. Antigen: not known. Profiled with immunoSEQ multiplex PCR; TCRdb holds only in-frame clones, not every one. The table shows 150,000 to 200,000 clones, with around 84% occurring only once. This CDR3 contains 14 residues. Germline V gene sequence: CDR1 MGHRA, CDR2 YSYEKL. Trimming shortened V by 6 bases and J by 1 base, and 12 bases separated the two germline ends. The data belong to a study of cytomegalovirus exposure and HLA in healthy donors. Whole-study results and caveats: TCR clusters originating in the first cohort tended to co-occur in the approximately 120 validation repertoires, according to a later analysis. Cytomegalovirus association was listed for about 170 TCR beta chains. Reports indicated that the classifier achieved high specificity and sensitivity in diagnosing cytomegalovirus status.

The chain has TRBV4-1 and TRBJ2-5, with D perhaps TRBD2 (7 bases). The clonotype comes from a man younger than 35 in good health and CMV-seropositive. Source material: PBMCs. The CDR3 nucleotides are TGCGCCAGCAGTCAACGGGGGGCCCAAGAGACCCAGTACTTC. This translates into CASSQRGAQETQYF.